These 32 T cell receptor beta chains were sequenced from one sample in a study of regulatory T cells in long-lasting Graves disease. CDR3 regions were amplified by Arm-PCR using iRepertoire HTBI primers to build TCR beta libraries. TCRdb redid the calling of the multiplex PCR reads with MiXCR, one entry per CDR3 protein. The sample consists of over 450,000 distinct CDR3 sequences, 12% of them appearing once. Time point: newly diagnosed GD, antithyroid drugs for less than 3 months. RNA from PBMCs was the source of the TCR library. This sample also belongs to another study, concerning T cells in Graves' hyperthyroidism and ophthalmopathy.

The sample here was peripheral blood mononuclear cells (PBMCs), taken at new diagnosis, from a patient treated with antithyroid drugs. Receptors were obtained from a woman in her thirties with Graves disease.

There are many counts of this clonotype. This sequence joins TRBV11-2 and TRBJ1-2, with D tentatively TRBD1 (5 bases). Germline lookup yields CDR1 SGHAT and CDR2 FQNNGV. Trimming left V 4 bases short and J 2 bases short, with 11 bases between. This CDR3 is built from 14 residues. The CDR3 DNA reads TGTGCCAGCAGCTCCGCTACAGGCAACTATGGCTACACCTTC. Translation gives CASSSATGNYGYTF. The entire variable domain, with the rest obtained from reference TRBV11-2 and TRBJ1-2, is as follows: EAGVAQSPRYKIIEKRQSVAFWCNPISGHATLYWYQQILGQGPKLLIQFQNNGVVDDSQLPKDRFSAERLKGVDSTLKIQPAKLEDSAVYLCASSSATGNYGYTFGSGTRLTVV.

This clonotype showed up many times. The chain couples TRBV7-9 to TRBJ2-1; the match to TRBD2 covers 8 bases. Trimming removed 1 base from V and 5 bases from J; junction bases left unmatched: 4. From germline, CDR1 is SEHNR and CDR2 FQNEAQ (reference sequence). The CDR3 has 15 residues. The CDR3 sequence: CASSLVRTSHNEQFF. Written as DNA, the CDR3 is TGTGCCAGCAGCTTAGTGCGGACTAGCCACAATGAGCAGTTCTTC.

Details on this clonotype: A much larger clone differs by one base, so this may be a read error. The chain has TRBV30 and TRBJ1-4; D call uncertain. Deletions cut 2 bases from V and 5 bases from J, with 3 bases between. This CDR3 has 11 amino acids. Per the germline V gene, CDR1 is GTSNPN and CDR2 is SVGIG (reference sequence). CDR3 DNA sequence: TGTGCCTGGAGTATGAATGAAAAACTGTTTTTT. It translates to CAWSMNEKLFF. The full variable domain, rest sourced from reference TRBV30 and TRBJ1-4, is SQTIHQWPATLVQPVGSPLSLECTVEGTSNPNLYWYRQAAGRGLQLLFYSVGIGQISSEVPQNLSASRPQDRQFILSSKKLLLSDSGFYLCAWSMNEKLFFGSGTQLSVL.

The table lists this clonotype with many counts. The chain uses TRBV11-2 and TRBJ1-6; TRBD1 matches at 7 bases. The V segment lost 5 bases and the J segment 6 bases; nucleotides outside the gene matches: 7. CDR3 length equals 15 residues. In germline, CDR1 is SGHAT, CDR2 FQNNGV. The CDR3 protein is CASSDGGQPNSPLHF. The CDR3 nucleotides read TGTGCCAGCAGCGATGGGGGACAGCCTAATTCACCCCTCCACTTT.

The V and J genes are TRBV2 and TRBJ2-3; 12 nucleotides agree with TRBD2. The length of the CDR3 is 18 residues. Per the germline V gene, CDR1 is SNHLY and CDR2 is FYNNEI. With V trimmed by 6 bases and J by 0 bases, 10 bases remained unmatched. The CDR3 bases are TGTGCCAGCAGGGGTCCTAGCGGGAGGGACTCTAGCACAGATACGCAGTATTTT. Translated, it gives CASRGPSGRDSSTDTQYF.

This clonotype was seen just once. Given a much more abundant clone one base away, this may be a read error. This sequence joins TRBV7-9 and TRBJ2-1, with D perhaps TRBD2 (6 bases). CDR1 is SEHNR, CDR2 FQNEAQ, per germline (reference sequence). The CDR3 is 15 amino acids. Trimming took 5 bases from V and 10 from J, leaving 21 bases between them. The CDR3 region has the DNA TGTGCCAGCAGCACCCGACTAGTTAGCGCCTACGAGCAGTTCTTC. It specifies CASSTRLVSAYEQFF.

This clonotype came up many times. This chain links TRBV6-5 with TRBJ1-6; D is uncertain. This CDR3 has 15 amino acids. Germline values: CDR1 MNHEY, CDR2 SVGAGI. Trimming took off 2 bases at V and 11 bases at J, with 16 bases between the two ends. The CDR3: CASSYEPSSPTPLHF. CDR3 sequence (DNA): TGTGCCAGCAGTTACGAGCCCTCGTCACCGACACCCCTCCACTTT.

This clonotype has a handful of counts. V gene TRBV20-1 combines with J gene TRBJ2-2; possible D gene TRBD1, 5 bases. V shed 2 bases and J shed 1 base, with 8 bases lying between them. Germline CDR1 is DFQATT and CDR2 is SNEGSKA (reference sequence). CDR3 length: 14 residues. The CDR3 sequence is CSARSGQNTGELFF. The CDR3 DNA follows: TGCAGTGCTAGATCAGGGCAGAACACCGGGGAGCTGTTTTTT.

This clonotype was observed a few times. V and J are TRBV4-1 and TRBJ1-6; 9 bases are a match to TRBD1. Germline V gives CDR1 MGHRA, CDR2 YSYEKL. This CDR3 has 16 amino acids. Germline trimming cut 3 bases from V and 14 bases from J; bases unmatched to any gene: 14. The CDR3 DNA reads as TGCGCCAGCAGCCAGCTGCCGGGACAGGGCCCCTTAACCCTCCACTTT. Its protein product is CASSQLPGQGPLTLHF.

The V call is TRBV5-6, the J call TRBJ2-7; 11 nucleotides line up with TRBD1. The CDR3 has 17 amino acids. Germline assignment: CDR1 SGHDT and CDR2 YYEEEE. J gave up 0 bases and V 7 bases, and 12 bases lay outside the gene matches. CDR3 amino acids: CASGRWTGGWRSYEQYF. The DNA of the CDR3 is TGTGCCAGCGGGAGGTGGACAGGGGGCTGGCGCTCCTACGAGCAGTACTTC.

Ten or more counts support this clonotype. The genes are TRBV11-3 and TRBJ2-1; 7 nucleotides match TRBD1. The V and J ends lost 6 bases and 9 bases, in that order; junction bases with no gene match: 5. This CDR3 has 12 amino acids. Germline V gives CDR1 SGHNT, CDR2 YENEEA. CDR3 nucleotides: TGTGCCAGCAGGGAGACAGGGTCTGAGCAGTTCTTC. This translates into CASRETGSEQFF.

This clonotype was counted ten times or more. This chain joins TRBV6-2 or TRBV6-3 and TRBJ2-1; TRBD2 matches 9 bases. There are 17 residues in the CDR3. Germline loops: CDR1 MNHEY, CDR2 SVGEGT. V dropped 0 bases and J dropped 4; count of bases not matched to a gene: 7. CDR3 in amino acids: CASSYSALAGIYNEQFF. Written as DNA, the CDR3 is TGTGCCAGCAGTTACTCAGCCCTAGCGGGAATATACAATGAGCAGTTCTTC.

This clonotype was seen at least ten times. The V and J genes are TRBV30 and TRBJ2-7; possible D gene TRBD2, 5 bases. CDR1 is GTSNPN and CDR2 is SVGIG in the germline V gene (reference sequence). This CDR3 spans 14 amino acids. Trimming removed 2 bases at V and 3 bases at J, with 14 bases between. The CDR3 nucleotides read TGTGCCTGGAGTTCCCCGATTAGCGTCTACGAGCAGTACTTC. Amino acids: CAWSSPISVYEQYF.

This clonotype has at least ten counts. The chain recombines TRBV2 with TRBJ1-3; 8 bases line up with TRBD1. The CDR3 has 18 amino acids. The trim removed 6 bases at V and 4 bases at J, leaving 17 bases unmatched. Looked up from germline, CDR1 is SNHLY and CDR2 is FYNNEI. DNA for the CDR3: TGTGCCAGCAGCACTGAGCTGCAGGGGGCTTCAGGGGGAAACACCATATATTTT. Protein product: CASSTELQGASGGNTIYF.

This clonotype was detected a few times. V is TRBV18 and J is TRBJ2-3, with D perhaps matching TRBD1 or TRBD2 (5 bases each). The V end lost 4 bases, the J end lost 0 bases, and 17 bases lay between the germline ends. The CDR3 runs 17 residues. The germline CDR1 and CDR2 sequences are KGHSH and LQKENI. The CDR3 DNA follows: TGTGCCAGCTCACTGGACCGGGACCACGCTAGCACAGATACGCAGTATTTT. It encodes CASSLDRDHASTDTQYF.

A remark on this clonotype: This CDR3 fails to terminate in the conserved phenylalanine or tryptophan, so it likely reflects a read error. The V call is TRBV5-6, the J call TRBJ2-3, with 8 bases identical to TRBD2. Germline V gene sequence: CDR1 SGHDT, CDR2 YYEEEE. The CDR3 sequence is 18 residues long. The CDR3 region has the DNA TGTGCCAGCAGCTTGCGCTTCACCAGCGGGGGAAGCACCGATACGCAGTATATT. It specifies CASSLRFTSGGSTDTQYI.

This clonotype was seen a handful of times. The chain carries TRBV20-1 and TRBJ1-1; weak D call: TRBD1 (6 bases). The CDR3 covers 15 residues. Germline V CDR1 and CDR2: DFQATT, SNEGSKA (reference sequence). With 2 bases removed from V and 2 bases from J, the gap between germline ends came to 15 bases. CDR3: CSARLRGQLNTEAFF. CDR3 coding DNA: TGCAGTGCTAGACTTCGCGGACAGTTAAACACTGAAGCTTTCTTT.

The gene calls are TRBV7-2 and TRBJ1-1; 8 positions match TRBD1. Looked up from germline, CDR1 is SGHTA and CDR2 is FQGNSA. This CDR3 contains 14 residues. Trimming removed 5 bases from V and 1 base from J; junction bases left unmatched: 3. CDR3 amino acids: CASSTDRANTEAFF. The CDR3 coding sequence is TGTGCCAGCAGCACGGACAGGGCGAACACTGAAGCTTTCTTT.

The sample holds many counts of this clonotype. In nucleotides, the CDR3 is TGTGCCAGCAGACAGGACAGGGTTTGGGACACTGAAGCTTTCTTT. Protein product: CASRQDRVWDTEAFF. V and J are TRBV6-2 or TRBV6-3 and TRBJ1-1; TRBD1 agrees at 8 bases. CDR1 MNHEY and CDR2 SVGEGT come from the germline V gene. Losses at the gene ends were 6 bases for V and 3 bases for J; bases not matched to a gene: 9. The CDR3 covers 15 residues.

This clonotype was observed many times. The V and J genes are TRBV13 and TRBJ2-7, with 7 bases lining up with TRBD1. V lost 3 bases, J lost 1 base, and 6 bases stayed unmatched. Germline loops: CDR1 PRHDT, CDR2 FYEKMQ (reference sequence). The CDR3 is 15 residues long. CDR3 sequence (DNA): TGTGCCAGCAGCTTTGGGACAGTCCCATCCTACGAGCAGTACTTC. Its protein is CASSFGTVPSYEQYF.

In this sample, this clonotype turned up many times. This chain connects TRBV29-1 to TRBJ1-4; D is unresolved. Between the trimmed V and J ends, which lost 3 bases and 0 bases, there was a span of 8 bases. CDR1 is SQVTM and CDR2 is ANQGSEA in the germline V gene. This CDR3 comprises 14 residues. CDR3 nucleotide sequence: TGCAGCGTTGATTCAGGAGCAACTAATGAAAAACTGTTTTTT. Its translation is CSVDSGATNEKLFF.

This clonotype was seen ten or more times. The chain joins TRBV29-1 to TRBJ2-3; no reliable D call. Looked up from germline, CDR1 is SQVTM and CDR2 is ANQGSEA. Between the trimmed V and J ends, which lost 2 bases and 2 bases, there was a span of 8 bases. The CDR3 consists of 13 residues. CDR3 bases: TGCAGCGTTGAATTGTGGAACACAGATACGCAGTATTTT. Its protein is CSVELWNTDTQYF.

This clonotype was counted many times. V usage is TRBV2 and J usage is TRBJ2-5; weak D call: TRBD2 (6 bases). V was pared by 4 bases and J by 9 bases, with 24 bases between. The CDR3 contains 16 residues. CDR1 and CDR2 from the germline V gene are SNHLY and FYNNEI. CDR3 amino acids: CASSAGRGSGEKAQYF. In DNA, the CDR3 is TGTGCCAGCAGTGCGGGTCGGGGATCGGGAGAGAAGGCCCAGTACTTC.

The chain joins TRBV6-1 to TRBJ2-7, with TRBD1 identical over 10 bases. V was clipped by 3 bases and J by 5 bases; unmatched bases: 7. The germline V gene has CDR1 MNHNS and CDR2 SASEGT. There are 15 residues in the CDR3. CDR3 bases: TGTGCCAGCAGTGACCGGGACAGGGGAGGGAACGAGCAGTACTTC. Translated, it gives CASSDRDRGGNEQYF.

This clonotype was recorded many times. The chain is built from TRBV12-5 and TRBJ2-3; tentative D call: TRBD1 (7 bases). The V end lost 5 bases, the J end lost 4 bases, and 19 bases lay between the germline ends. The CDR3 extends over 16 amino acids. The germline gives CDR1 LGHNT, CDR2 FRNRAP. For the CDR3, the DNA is TGTGCTAGTGGTCCGACTTCAGGGGGGCATGCAGATACGCAGTATTTT. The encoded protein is CASGPTSGGHADTQYF.

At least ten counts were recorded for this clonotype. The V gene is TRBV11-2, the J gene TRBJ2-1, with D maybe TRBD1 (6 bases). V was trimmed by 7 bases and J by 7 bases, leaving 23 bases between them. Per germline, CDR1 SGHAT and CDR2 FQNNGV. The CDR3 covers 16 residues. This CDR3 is CASTSTQGGWQNEQFF. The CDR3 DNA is TGTGCCAGCACCAGTACACAGGGCGGGTGGCAGAATGAGCAGTTCTTC.

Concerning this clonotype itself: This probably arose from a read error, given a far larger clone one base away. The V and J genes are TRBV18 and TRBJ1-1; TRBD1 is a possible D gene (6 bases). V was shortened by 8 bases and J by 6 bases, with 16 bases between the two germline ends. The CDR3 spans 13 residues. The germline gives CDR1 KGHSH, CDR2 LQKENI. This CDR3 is CASSGQRGAEAFF. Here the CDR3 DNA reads TGTGCCAGCAGCGGACAGAGAGGGGCTGAAGCTTTCTTT.

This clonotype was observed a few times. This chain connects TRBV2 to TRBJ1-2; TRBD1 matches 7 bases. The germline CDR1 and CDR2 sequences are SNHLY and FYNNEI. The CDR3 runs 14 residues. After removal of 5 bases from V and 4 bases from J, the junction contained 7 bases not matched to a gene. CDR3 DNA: TGTGCCAGCAGTCCCAGCGCAGGGGGCTATGGCTACACCTTC. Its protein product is CASSPSAGGYGYTF. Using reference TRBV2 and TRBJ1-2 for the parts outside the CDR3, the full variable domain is EPEVTQTPSHQVTQMGQEVILRCVPISNHLYFYWYRQILGQKVEFLVSFYNNEISEKSEIFDDQFSVERPDGSNFTLKIRSTKLEDSAMYFCASSPSAGGYGYTFGSGTRLTVV.

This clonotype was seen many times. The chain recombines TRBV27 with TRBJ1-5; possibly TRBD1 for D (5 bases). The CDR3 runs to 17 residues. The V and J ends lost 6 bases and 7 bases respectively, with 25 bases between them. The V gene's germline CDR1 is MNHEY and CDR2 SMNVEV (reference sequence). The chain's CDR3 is CASSNLKASGEGQPQHF. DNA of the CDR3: TGTGCCAGCAGCAACCTCAAGGCGTCGGGGGAGGGACAGCCCCAGCATTTT.

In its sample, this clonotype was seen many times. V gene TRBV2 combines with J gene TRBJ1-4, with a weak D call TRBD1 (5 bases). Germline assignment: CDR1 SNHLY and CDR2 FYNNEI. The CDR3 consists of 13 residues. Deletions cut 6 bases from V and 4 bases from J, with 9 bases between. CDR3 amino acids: CASRRQINEKLFF. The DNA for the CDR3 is TGTGCCAGCAGAAGACAGATTAATGAAAAACTGTTTTTT. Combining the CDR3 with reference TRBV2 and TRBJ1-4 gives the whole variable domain EPEVTQTPSHQVTQMGQEVILRCVPISNHLYFYWYRQILGQKVEFLVSFYNNEISEKSEIFDDQFSVERPDGSNFTLKIRSTKLEDSAMYFCASRRQINEKLFFGSGTQLSVL.

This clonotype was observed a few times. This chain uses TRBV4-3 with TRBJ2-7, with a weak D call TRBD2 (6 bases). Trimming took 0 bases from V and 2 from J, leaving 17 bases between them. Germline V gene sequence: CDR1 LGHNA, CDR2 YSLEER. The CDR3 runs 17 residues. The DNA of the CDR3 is TGCGCCAGCAGCCAAGATTGGGGTAGCGGAGACACCTACGAGCAGTACTTC. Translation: CASSQDWGSGDTYEQYF.

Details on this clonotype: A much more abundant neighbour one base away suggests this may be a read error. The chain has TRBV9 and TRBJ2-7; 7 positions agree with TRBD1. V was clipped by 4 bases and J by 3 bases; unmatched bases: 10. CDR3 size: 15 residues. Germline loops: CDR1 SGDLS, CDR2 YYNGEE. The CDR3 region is CASSLASGTVYEQYF. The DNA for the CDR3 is TGTGCCAGCAGCTTAGCGTCAGGGACAGTCTACGAGCAGTACTTC.